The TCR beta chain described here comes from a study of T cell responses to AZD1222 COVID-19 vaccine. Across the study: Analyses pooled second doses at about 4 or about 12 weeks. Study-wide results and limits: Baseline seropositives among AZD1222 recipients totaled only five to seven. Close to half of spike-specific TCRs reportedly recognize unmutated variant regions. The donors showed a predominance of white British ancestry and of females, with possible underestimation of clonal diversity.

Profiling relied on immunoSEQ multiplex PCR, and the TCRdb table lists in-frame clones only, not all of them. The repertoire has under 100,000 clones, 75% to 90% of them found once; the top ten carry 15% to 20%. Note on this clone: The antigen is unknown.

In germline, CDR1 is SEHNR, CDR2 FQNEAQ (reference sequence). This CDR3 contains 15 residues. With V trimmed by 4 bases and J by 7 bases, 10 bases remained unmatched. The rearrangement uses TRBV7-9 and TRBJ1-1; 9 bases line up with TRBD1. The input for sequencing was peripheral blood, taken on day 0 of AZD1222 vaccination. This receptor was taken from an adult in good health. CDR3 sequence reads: CASSSVGQGPHEAFF. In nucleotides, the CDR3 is TGTGCCAGCAGCTCCGTCGGACAGGGGCCCCATGAAGCTTTCTTT.